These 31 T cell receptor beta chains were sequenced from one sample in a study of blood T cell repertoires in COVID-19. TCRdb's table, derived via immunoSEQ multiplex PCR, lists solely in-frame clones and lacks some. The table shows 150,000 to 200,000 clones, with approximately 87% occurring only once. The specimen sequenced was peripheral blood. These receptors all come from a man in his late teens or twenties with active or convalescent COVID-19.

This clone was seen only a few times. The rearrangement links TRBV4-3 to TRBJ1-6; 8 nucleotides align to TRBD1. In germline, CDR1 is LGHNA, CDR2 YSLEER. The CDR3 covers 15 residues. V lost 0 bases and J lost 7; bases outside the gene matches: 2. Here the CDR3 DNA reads TGCGCCAGCAGCCAAGATGACAGGGGAAATTCACCCCTCCACTTT. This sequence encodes CASSQDDRGNSPLHF.

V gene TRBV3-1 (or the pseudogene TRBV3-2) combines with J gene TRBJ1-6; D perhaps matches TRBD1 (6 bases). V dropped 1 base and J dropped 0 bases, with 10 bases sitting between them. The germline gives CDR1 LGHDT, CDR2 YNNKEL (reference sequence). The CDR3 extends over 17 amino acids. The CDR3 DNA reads TGTGCCAGCAGCCAAGCCCAGGGGAGCTCCTATAATTCACCCCTCCACTTT. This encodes CASSQAQGSSYNSPLHF.

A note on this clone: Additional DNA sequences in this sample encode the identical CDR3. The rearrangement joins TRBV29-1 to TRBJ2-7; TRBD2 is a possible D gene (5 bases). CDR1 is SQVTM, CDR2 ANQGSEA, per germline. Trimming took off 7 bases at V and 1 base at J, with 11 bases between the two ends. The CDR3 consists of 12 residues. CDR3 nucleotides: TGCAGCGCAGAGGGATTATCCTACGAGCAGTACTTC. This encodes CSAEGLSYEQYF.

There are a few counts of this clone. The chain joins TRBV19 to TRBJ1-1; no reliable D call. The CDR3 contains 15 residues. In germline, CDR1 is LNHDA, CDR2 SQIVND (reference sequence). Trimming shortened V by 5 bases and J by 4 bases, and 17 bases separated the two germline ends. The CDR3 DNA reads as TGTGCCAGTAGTGGATTGGAGGTCTCCGGCACTGAAGCTTTCTTT. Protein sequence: CASSGLEVSGTEAFF. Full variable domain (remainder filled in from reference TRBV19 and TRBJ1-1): DGGITQSPKYLFRKEGQNVTLSCEQNLNHDAMYWYRQDPGQGLRLIYYSQIVNDFQKGDIAEGYSVSREKKESFPLTVTSAQKNPTAFYLCASSGLEVSGTEAFFGQGTRLTVV.

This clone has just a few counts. CDR3 region: CASSDRGGTGANVLTF. The CDR3 bases are TGTGCCAGCAGTGACCGGGGGGGGACTGGGGCCAACGTCCTGACTTTC. This chain uses TRBV6-4 with TRBJ2-6; 8 nucleotides align to TRBD2. Germline values: CDR1 MRHNA, CDR2 SNTAGT. The length of the CDR3 is 16 residues. V was clipped by 2 bases and J by 2 bases; unmatched bases: 2.

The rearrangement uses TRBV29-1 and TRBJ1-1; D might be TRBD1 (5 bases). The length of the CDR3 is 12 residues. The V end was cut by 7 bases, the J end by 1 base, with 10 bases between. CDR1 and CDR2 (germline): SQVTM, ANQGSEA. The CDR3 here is CSGWRGNTEAFF. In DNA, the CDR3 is TGCAGCGGGTGGAGGGGGAACACTGAAGCTTTCTTT.

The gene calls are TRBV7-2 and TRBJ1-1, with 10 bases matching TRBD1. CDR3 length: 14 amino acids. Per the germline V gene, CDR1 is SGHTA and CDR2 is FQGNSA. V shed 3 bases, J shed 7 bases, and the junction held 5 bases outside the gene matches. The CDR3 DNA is TGTGCCAGCAGCTTCGTGACAGGGGGCGTTGAAGCTTTCTTT. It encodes CASSFVTGGVEAFF.

This chain's CDR3 is CATSDQGYEQYF. The CDR3 DNA reads as TGTGCCACCAGTGATCAGGGCTACGAGCAGTACTTC. The chain combines TRBV24-1 with TRBJ2-7, with D possibly TRBD1 on 5 matching bases. V shed 3 bases and J shed 3 bases, with 5 bases lying between them. This CDR3 has 12 amino acids. Germline CDR1 is KGHDR and CDR2 is SFDVKD.

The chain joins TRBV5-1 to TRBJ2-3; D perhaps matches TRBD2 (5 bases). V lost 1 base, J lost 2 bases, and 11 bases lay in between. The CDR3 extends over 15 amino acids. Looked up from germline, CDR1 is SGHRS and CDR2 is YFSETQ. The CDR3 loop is CASSLPLGNTDTQYF. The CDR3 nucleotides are TGCGCCAGCAGCTTGCCACTAGGGAACACAGATACGCAGTATTTT. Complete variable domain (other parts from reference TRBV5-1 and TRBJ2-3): KAGVTQTPRYLIKTRGQQVTLSCSPISGHRSVSWYQQTPGQGLQFLFEYFSETQRNKGNFPGRFSGRQFSNSRSEMNVSTLELGDSALYLCASSLPLGNTDTQYFGPGTRLTVL.

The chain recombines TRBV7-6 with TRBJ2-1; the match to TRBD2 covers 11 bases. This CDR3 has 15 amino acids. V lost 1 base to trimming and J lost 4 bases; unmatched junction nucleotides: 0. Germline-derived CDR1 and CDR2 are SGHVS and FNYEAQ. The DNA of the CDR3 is TGTGCCAGCAGCTTAGTAGCGGGAGGGTACAATGAGCAGTTCTTC. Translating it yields CASSLVAGGYNEQFF.

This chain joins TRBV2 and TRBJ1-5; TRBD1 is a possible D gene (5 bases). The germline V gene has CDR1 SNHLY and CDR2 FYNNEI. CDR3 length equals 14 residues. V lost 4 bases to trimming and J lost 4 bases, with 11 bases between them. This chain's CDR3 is CASSVGQDNQPQHF. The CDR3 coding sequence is TGTGCCAGCAGTGTCGGACAAGATAATCAGCCCCAGCATTTT.

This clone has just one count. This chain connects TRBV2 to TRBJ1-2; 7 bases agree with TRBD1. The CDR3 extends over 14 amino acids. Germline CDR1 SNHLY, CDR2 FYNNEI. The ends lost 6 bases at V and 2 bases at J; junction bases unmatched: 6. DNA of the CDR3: TGTGCCAGCAGCGAGACAGGGACAAACTATGGCTACACCTTC. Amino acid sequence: CASSETGTNYGYTF.

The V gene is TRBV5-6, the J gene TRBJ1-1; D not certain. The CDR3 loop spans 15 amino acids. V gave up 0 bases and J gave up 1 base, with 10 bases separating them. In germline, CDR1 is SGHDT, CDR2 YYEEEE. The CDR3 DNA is TGTGCCAGCAGCTTGGGAAGGAGGCAGAACACTGAAGCTTTCTTT. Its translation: CASSLGRRQNTEAFF.

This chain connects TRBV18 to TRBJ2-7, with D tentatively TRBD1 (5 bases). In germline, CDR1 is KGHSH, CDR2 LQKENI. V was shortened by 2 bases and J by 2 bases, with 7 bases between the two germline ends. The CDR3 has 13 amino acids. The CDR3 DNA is TGTGCCAGCTCACCAGAGACAGCCTACGAGCAGTACTTC. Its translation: CASSPETAYEQYF.

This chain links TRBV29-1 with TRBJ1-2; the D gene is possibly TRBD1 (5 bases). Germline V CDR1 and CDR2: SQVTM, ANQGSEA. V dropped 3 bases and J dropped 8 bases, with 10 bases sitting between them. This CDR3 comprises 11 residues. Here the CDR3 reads CSVETVRGYTF. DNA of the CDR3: TGCAGCGTTGAGACAGTAAGAGGCTACACCTTC.

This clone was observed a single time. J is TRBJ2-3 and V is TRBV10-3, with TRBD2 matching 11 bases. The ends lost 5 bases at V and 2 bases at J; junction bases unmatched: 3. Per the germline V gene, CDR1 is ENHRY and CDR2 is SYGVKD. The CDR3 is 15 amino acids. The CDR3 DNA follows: TGTGCCATCAGTCCGGGACTAGCGGCCACAGATACGCAGTATTTT. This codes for CAISPGLAATDTQYF.

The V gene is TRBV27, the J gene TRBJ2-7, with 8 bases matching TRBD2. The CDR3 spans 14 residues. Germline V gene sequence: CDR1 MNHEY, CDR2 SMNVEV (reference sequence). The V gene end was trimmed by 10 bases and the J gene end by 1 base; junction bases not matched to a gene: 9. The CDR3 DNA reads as TGTGCCACCCAGGTTAGCGGGGCGTCCTACGAGCAGTACTTC. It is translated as CATQVSGASYEQYF.

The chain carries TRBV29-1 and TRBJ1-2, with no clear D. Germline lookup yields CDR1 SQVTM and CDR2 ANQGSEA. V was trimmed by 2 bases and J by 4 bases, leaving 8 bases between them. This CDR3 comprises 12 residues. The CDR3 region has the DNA TGCAGCGTTGAAACGGGAGGCTATGGCTACACCTTC. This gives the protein CSVETGGYGYTF.

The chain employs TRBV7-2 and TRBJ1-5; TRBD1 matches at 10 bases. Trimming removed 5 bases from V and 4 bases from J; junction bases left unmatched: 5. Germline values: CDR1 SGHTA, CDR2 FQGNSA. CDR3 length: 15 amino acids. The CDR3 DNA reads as TGTGCCAGCAGCCTGTGGACAGGGGGAAATCAGCCCCAGCATTTT. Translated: CASSLWTGGNQPQHF. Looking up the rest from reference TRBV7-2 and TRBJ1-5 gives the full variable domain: GAGVSQSPSNKVTEKGKDVELRCDPISGHTALYWYRQSLGQGLEFLIYFQGNSAPDKSGLPSDRFSAERTGGSVSTLTIQRTQQEDSAVYLCASSLWTGGNQPQHFGDGTRLSIL.

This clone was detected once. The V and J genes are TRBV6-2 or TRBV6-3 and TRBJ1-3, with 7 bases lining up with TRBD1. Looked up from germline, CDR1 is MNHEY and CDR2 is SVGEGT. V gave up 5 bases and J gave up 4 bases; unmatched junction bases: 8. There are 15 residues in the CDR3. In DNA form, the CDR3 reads TGTGCCAGCAGTCGGACAGGTCACTCAGGAAACACCATATATTTT. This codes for CASSRTGHSGNTIYF.

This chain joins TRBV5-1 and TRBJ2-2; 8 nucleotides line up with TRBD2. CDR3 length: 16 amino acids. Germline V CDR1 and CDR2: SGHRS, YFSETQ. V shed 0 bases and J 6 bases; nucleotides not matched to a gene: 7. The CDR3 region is CASSLDLGGDAGELFF. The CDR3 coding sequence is TGCGCCAGCAGCTTGGATCTCGGGGGGGACGCCGGGGAGCTGTTTTTT. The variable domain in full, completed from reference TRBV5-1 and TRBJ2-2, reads KAGVTQTPRYLIKTRGQQVTLSCSPISGHRSVSWYQQTPGQGLQFLFEYFSETQRNKGNFPGRFSGRQFSNSRSEMNVSTLELGDSALYLCASSLDLGGDAGELFFGEGSRLTVL.

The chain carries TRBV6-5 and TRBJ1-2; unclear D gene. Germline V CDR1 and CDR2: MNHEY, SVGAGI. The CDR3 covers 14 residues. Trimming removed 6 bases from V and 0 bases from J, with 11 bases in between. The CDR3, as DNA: TGTGCCAGCAGCCCCAGTTTTACTAACTATGGCTACACCTTC. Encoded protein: CASSPSFTNYGYTF.

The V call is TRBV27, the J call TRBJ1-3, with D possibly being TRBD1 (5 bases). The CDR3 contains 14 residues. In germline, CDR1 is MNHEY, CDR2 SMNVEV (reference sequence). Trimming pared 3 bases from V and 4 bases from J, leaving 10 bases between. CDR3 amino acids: CASSFGGFGNTIYF. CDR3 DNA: TGTGCCAGCAGTTTTGGGGGGTTCGGAAACACCATATATTTT.

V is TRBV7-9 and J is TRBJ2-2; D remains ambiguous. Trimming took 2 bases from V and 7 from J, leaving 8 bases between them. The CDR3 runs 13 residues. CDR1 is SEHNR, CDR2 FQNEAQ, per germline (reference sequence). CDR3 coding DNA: TGTGCCAGCAGCTTACTGGCTGACGGGGAGCTGTTTTTT. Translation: CASSLLADGELFF. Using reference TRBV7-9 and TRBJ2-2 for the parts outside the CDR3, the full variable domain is DTGVSQNPRHKITKRGQNVTFRCDPISEHNRLYWYRQTLGQGPEFLTYFQNEAQLEKSRLLSDRFSAERPKGSFSTLEIQRTEQGDSAMYLCASSLLADGELFFGEGSRLTVL.

The CDR3 sequence is CASSEDLAGFFADTQYF. CDR3 sequence (DNA): TGTGCCAGCAGTGAAGATCTAGCGGGATTTTTTGCAGATACGCAGTATTTT. The chain joins TRBV6-1 to TRBJ2-3, with 9 positions matching TRBD2. CDR3 size: 17 residues. V lost 1 base to trimming and J lost 4 bases; unmatched junction nucleotides: 9. Germline V lookup: CDR1 MNHNS, CDR2 SASEGT.

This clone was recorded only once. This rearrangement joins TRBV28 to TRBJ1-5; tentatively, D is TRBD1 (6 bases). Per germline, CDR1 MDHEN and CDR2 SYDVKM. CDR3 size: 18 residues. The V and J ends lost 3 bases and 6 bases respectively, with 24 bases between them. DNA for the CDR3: TGTGCCAGCAGTTTTTTCACCACCCCCGGGACAATGGCTCAGCCCCAGCATTTT. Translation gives CASSFFTTPGTMAQPQHF.

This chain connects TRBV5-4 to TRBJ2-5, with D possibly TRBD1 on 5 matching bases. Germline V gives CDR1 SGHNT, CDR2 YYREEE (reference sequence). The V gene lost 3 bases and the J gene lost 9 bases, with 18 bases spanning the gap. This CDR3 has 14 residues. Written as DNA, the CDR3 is TGTGCCAGCAGCTCCGAAACAGACAGAATCCCCCAGTACTTC. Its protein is CASSSETDRIPQYF.

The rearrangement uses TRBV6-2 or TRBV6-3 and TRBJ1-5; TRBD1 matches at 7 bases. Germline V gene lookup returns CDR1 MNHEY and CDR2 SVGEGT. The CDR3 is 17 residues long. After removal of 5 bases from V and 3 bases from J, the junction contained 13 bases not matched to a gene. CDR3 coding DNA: TGTGCCAGCAGTCGTAGAACCGGGACAGTGGTCAATCAGCCCCAGCATTTT. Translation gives CASSRRTGTVVNQPQHF.

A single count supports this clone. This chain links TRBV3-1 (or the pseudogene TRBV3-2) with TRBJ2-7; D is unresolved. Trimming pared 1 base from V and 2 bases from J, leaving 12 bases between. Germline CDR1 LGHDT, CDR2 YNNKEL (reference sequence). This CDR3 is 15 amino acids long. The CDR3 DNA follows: TGTGCCAGCAGCCAAGGGTTGGCCCAGACCTACGAGCAGTACTTC. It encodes CASSQGLAQTYEQYF.

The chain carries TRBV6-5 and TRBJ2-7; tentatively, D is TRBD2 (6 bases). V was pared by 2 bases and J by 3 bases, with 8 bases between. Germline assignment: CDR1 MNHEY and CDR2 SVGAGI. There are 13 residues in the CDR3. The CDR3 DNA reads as TGTGCCAGCAGTTACACGGGAGACTACGAGCAGTACTTC. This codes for CASSYTGDYEQYF.

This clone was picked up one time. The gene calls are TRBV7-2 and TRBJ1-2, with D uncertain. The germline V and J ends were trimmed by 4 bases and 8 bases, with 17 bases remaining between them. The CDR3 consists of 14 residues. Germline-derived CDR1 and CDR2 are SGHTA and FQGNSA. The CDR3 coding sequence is TGTGCCAGCAGCTCCTTCGGGAGACCGGACGGCTACACCTTC. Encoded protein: CASSSFGRPDGYTF. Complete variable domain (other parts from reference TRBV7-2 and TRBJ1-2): GAGVSQSPSNKVTEKGKDVELRCDPISGHTALYWYRQSLGQGLEFLIYFQGNSAPDKSGLPSDRFSAERTGGSVSTLTIQRTQQEDSAVYLCASSSFGRPDGYTFGSGTRLTVV.